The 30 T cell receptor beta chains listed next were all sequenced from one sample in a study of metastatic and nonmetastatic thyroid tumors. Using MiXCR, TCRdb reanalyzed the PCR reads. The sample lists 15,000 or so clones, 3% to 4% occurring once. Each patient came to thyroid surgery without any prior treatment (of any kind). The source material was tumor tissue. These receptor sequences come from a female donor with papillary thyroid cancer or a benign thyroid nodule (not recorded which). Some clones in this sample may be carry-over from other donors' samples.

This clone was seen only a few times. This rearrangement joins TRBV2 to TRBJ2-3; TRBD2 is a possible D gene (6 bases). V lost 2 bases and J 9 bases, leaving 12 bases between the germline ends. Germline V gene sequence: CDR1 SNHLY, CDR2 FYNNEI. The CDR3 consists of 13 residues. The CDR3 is CASSETGGDTQYF. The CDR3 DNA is TGTGCCAGCAGTGAAACCGGGGGAGACACGCAGTATTTT.

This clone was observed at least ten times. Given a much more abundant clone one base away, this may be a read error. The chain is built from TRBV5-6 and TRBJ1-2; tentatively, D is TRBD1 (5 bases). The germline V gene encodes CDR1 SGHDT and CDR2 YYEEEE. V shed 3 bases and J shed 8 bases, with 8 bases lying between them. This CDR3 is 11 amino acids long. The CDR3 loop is CASSSGEGYTF. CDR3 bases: TGTGCCAGCAGCTCGGGGGAGGGCTACACCTTC.

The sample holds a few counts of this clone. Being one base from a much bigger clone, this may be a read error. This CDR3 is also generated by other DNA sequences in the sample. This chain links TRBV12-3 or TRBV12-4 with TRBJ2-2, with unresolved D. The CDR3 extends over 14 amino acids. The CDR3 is CASSWSPVAGELFF. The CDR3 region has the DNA TGTGCCAGCAGTTGGAGCCCGGTTGCCGGTGAGCTGTTTTTT.

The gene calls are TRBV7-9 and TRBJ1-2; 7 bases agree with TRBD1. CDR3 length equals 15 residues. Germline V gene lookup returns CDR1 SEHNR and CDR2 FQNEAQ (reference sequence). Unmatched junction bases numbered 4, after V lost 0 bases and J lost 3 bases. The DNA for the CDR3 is TGTGCCAGCAGCTTAGCGCAGGGGGAGCACTATGGCTACACCTTC. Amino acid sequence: CASSLAQGEHYGYTF.

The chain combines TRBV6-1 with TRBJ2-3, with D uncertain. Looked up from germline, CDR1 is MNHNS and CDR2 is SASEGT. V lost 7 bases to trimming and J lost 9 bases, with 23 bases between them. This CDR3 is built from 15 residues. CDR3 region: CASTYLRSAIETQYF. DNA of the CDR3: TGTGCCAGCACTTATCTTAGGAGCGCCATAGAGACGCAGTATTTT.

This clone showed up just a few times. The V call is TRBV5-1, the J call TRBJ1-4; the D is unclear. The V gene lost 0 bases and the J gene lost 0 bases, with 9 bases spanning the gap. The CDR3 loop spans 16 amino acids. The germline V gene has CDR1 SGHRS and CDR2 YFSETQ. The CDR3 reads CASSLGSETTNEKLFF. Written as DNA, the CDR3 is TGCGCCAGCAGCTTGGGTTCAGAAACAACTAATGAAAAACTGTTTTTT.

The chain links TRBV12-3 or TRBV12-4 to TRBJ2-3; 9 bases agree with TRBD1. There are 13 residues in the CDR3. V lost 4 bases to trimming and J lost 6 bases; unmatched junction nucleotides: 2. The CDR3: CASSSQGADTQYF. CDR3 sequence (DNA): TGTGCCAGCAGTTCACAGGGGGCGGATACGCAGTATTTT.

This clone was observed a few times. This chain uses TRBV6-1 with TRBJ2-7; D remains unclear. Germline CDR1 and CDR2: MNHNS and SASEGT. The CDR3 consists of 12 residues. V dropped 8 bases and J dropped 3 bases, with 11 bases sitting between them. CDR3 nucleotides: TGTGCCAGCCGGCCGTCGGGCTACGAGCAGTACTTC. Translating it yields CASRPSGYEQYF.

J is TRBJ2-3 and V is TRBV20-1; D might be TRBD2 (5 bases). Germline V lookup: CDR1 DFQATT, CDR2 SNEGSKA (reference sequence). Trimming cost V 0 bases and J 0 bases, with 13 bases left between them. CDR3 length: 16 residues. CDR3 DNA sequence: TGCAGTGCTAGAGATCGACTAAGAGGTAGCACAGATACGCAGTATTTT. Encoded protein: CSARDRLRGSTDTQYF.

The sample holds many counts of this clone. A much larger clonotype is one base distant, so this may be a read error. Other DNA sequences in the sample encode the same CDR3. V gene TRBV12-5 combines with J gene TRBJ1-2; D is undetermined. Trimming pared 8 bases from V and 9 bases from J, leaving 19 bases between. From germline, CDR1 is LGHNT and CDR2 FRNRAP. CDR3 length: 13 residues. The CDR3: CASNPGANYSYTF. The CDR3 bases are TGTGCTAGTAACCCAGGAGCTAACTACAGCTACACCTTC.

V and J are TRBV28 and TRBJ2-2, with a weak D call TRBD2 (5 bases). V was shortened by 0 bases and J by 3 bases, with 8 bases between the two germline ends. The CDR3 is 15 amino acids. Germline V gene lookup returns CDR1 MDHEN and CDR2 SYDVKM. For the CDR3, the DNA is TGTGCCAGCAGTTTATGGCGGGCGCACACCGGGGAGCTGTTTTTT. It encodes CASSLWRAHTGELFF.

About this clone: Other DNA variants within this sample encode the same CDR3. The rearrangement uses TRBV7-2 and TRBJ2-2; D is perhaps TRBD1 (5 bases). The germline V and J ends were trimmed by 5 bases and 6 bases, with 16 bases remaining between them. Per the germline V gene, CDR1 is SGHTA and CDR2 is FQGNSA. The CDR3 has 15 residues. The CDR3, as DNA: TGTGCCAGCAGCAAACCGTTAGGGGTGTCCGGGGAGCTGTTTTTT. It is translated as CASSKPLGVSGELFF.

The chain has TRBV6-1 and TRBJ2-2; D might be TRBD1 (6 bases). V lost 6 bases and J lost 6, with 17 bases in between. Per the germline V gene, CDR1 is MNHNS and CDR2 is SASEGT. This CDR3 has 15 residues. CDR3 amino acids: CASRVGVQGAGELFF. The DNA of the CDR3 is TGTGCCAGCAGGGTCGGAGTACAGGGTGCCGGGGAGCTGTTTTTT.

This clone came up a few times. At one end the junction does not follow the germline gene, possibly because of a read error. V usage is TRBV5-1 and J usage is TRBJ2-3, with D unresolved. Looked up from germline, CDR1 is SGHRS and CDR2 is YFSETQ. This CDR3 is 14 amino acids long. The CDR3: CASNLGLVYDTQYF. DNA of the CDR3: TGCGCCAGCAACTTGGGCCTAGTCTACGATACGCAGTATTTT.

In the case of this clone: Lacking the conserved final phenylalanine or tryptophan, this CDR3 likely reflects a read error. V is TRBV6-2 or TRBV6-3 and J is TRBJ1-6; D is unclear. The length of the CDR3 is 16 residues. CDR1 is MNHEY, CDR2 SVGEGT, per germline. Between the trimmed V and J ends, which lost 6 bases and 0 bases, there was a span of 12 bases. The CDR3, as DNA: TGTGCCAGCAGAAGGAAGACGAGCTCCTATAATTCACCCCTCCACTTA. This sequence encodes CASRRKTSSYNSPLHL.

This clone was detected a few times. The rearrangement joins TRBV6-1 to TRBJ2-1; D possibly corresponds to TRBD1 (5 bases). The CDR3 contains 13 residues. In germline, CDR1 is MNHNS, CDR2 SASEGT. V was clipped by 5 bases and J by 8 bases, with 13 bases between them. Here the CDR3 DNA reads TGTGCCAGCAGTCCTCTAAAAGGGGATGAGCAGTTCTTC. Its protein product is CASSPLKGDEQFF.

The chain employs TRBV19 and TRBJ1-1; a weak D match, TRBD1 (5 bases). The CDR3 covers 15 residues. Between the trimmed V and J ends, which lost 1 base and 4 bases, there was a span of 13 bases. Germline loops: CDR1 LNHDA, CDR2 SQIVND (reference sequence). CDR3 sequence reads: CASSIVGGVSTEAFF. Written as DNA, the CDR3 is TGTGCCAGTAGTATAGTTGGGGGTGTGAGCACTGAAGCTTTCTTT. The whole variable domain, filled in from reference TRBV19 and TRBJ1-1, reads DGGITQSPKYLFRKEGQNVTLSCEQNLNHDAMYWYRQDPGQGLRLIYYSQIVNDFQKGDIAEGYSVSREKKESFPLTVTSAQKNPTAFYLCASSIVGGVSTEAFFGQGTRLTVV.

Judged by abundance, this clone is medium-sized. CDR3 amino acids: CASSPGQGSDEQYF. CDR3 nucleotides: TGTGCCAGCTCACCCGGCCAGGGGTCTGACGAGCAGTACTTC. The chain employs TRBV11-3 and TRBJ2-7; D is possibly TRBD1 (6 bases). The CDR3 is 14 amino acids. The germline gives CDR1 SGHNT, CDR2 YENEEA. The V end lost 8 bases, the J end lost 5 bases, and 19 bases lay between the germline ends.

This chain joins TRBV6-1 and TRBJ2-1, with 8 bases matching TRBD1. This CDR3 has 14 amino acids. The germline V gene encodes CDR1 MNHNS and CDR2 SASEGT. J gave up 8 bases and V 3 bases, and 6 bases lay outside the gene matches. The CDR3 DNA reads TGTGCCAGCAGTGACGACAGGGGAGTGGATGAGCAGTTCTTC. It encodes CASSDDRGVDEQFF.

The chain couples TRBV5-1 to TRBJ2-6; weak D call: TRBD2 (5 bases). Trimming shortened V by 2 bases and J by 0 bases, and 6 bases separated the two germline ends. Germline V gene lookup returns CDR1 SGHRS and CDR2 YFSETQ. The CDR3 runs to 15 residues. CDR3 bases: TGCGCCAGCAGCTTAGGGAGCTCTGGGGCCAACGTCCTGACTTTC. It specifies CASSLGSSGANVLTF.

CDR3 loop: CASSPRGQGVPEAFF. The CDR3 DNA reads TGTGCCAGCAGCCCGCGGGGACAGGGCGTACCTGAAGCTTTCTTT. V is TRBV11-3 and J is TRBJ1-1, with 9 bases that match TRBD1. Trimming at V came to 5 bases and at J to 6 bases, leaving 10 bases not matched to a gene. Germline V gene data show CDR1 as SGHNT and CDR2 as YENEEA. The CDR3 spans 15 residues.

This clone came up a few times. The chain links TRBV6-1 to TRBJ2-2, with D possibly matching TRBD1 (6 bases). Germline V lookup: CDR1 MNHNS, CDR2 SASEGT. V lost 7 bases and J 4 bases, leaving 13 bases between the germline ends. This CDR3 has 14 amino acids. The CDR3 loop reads CASTLGGVTGELFF. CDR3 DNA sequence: TGTGCCAGCACCTTAGGGGGTGTCACCGGGGAGCTGTTTTTT.

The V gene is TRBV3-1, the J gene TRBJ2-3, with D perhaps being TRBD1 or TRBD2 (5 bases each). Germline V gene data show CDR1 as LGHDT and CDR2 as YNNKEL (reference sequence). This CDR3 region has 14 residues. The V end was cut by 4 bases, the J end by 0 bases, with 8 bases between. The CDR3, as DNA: TGTGCCAGCAGCCGCCGGGACAGCACAGATACGCAGTATTTT. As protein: CASSRRDSTDTQYF.

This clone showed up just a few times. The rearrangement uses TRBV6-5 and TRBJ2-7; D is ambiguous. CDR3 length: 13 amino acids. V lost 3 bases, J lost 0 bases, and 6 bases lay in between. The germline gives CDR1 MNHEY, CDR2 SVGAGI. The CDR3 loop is CASSYYSSYEQYF. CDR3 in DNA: TGTGCCAGCAGTTATTATAGCTCCTACGAGCAGTACTTC.

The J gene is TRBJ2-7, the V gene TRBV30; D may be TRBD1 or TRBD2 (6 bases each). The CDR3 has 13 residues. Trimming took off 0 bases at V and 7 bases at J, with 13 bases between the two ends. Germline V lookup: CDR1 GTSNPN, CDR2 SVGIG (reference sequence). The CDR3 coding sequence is TGTGCCTGGAGTGTGTGGGGGGCGAGGGAGCAGTACTTC. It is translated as CAWSVWGAREQYF.

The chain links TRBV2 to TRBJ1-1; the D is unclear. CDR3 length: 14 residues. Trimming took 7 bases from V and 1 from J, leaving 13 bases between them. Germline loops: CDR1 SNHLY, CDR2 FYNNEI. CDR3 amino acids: CASKLPARNTEAFF. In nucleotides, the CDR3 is TGTGCCAGCAAATTACCAGCTCGGAACACTGAAGCTTTCTTT.

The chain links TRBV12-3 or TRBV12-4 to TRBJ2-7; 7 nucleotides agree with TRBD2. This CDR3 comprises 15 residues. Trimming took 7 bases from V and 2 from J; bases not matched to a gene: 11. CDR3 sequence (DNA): TGTGCCAGCACCTATAGGCCTAGCGGACCCTACGAGCAGTACTTC. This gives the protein CASTYRPSGPYEQYF.

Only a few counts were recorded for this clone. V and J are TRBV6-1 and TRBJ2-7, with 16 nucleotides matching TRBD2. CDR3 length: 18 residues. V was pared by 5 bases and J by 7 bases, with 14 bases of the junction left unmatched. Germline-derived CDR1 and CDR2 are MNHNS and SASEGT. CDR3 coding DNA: TGTGCCAGCAGTCACTACCCGGGACTAGCGGGAGGGTTTTGGGAGCAGTACTTC. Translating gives CASSHYPGLAGGFWEQYF.

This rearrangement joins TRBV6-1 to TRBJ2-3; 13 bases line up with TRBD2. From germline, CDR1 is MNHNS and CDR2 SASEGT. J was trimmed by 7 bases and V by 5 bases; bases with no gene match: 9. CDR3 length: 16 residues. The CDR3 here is CASSSAGLAGAHTQYF. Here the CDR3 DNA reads TGTGCCAGCAGTTCAGCTGGACTAGCGGGAGCACATACGCAGTATTTT.

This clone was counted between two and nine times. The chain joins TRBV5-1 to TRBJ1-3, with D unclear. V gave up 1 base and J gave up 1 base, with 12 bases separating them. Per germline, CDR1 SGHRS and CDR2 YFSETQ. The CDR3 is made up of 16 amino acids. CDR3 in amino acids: CASSLNGFGSGNTIYF. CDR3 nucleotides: TGCGCCAGCAGCTTGAACGGGTTCGGGTCTGGAAACACCATATATTTT.